The rows below give T cell receptor beta chains drawn from one sample of a study of T cell responses to AZD1222 COVID-19 vaccine. This table comes from immunoSEQ multiplex PCR, and its TCRdb copy is limited to in-frame clones, with some not included. The repertoire holds roughly 270,000 clones, with roughly 93% as singletons. The sample in question was peripheral blood, obtained 28 days after the second AZD1222 dose. All receptors come from an adult who received the AZD1222 COVID-19 vaccine. CDR3s include the opening cysteine and the closing phenylalanine or tryptophan. D genes are given only for firm matches. Rows give clone size only sometimes, using once, few, many, or a class for an expanded clone.

v_gene,abundance,d_gene,j_gene,CDR3aa,CDR3nt
TRBV7-2,NA,TRBD2,TRBJ2-5,CASSTRLGLDGGGETQYF,TGTGCCAGCAGCACTCGCTTGGGACTGGATGGCGGGGGAGAGACCCAGTACTTC
TRBV5-1,NA,NA,TRBJ2-7,CASSLGSNSYEQYF,TGCGCCAGCAGCTTAGGCAGCAACTCCTACGAGCAGTACTTC
TRBV5-5,NA,NA,TRBJ1-5,CARGYQPQHF,TGTGCAAGGGGATACCAGCCCCAGCATTTT
TRBV5-6,NA,TRBD2,TRBJ2-1,CASSRGLASYNEQFF,TGTGCCAGCAGCCGTGGACTAGCGTCTTACAATGAGCAGTTCTTC
TRBV28,NA,NA,TRBJ1-5,CASSLDRTSNQPQHF,TGTGCCAGCAGCCTCGACAGGACTAGCAATCAGCCCCAGCATTTT
TRBV5-1,NA,NA,TRBJ1-1,CASSLFGGHTEAFF,TGCGCCAGCAGCTTGTTCGGGGGGCACACTGAAGCTTTCTTT
TRBV28,NA,TRBD2,TRBJ2-1,CASIETSGDNEQFF,TGTGCCAGCATCGAGACTAGCGGGGACAATGAGCAGTTCTTC
TRBV7-3,NA,TRBD1,TRBJ1-1,CASSLQGQGNTEAFF,TGTGCCAGCAGTCTGCAGGGACAGGGGAACACTGAAGCTTTCTTT
TRBV11-2,NA,TRBD1,TRBJ1-1,CASSMDRAGTEAFF,TGTGCCAGCAGCATGGACAGGGCCGGCACTGAAGCTTTCTTT
TRBV30,once,NA,TRBJ2-7,CAWSRGAGEQYF,TGTGCCTGGAGCAGGGGGGCCGGAGAGCAGTACTTC
TRBV25-1,once,TRBD2,TRBJ2-5,CASRFTSGGRETQYF,TGTGCCAGCAGATTTACTAGCGGGGGGAGAGAGACCCAGTACTTC
TRBV15,NA,NA,TRBJ1-1,CATSRGRTGAFF,TGTGCCACCAGCAGAGGACGCACGGGGGCTTTCTTT
TRBV21-1,NA,NA,TRBJ2-2,CASSKKNGPRERNTGELFF,TGTGCCAGCAGCAAAAAAAATGGGCCACGGGAGAGGAACACCGGGGAGCTGTTTTTT
TRBV3-1/TRBV3-2,NA,TRBD1,TRBJ1-5,CASSPYRGRQPQHF,TGTGCCAGCAGCCCCTACAGGGGGCGACAGCCCCAGCATTTT
TRBV3-1/TRBV3-2,NA,NA,TRBJ1-4,CASSPPEATNEKLFF,TGTGCCAGCAGCCCGCCCGAGGCAACTAATGAAAAACTGTTTTTT
TRBV9,NA,NA,TRBJ1-1,CASSVGPSGNTEAFF,TGTGCCAGCAGCGTAGGGCCATCGGGTAACACTGAAGCTTTCTTT
TRBV7-3,NA,NA,TRBJ1-6,CASSSSGQNSPLHF,TGTGCCAGCAGCTCGTCAGGTCAAAATTCACCCCTCCACTTT